This T cell receptor (beta chain) comes out of a study of regulatory T cells in long-lasting Graves disease. Specified time point: newly diagnosed GD, antithyroid drugs for less than 3 months. The TCR library was made from RNA that had been extracted from PBMCs in TRIzol. Arm-PCR with iRepertoire HTBI primers amplified the CDR3 regions for these TCR beta libraries. TCRdb fed the multiplex PCR reads into MiXCR, producing one record per CDR3 protein. The sample has about 330,000 distinct CDR3 sequences; about 16% are singletons. Study-level points and caveats: The TCR repertoire of persistent Graves' patients was less diverse than that of newly diagnosed ones.

This clonotype was detected many times. Its antigen is unknown. The same data also contributed to another study, on T cells in Graves' hyperthyroidism and ophthalmopathy. That work adds: Researchers found most expanded thyroid clonotypes above 0.001 in blood as well. Ophthalmopathy, as predicted by the model, came a median roughly 6.8 months after the prediction.

This receptor was identified in a woman aged 18-30 years with Graves disease. The sample in question was peripheral blood mononuclear cells (PBMCs), obtained at new diagnosis, from a patient treated with antithyroid drugs.

The CDR3 DNA follows: TGCGCCAGCAGACCACGGGACAGGGGTGCGGATACGCAGTATTTT. Translated: CASRPRDRGADTQYF. The chain couples TRBV5-1 to TRBJ2-3, with 10 positions matching TRBD1. V was clipped by 5 bases and J by 6 bases; unmatched bases: 9. The CDR3 sequence is 15 residues long. Germline V gene data show CDR1 as SGHRS and CDR2 as YFSETQ.